This passage covers 18 T cell receptor beta chains from one sample sequenced in a study of CD4 and CD8 cells across lung adenocarcinoma regions. TCRdb re-called the PCR reads through MiXCR, storing one row per CDR3 protein. The table records about 12,000 distinct CDR3 sequences, 47% of them present only once. Sequencing input: CD8+ T cells from the margin of a lung tumor. The receptors were gathered from a male donor with lung adenocarcinoma. The CD4 and CD8 labels of this study may be unreliable.

This clonotype was found many times. This rearrangement joins TRBV27 to TRBJ2-1, with 14 bases aligning to TRBD2. Germline lookup yields CDR1 MNHEY and CDR2 SMNVEV (reference sequence). V gave up 4 bases and J gave up 7 bases; unmatched junction bases: 6. This CDR3 contains 16 residues. Here the CDR3 DNA reads TGTGCCAGCAGTTCGCGACTAGCGGGAGGGACAAATGAGCAGTTCTTC. Residues: CASSSRLAGGTNEQFF.

This chain joins TRBV6-1 and TRBJ1-1; D is ambiguous. V gave up 7 bases and J gave up 8 bases, with 17 bases separating them. CDR1 and CDR2 from the germline V gene are MNHNS and SASEGT. The CDR3 length is 13 residues. The CDR3 loop is CASTVRANTEAFF. The CDR3 DNA reads as TGTGCCAGCACCGTTAGAGCCAATACCGAAGCTTTCTTT.

In its sample, this clonotype is medium-sized (0.01 to 0.1%). The J gene is TRBJ2-1, the V gene TRBV7-8; perhaps TRBD2 as D (5 bases). CDR1 is SGHVS and CDR2 is FQNEAQ in the germline V gene. Trimming cost V 0 bases and J 0 bases, with 21 bases left between them. The CDR3 loop spans 20 amino acids. As DNA, the CDR3 is TGTGCCAGCAGCTTAGCGCGGCCTAGCCCGCACTTGACCTCCTACAATGAGCAGTTCTTC. It yields the protein CASSLARPSPHLTSYNEQFF.

This clonotype was detected many times. The rearrangement uses TRBV6-4 and TRBJ2-5, with 8 bases that match TRBD1. Matching the DNA end better, TRBJ2-3 makes the J call doubtful. The CDR3 has 16 residues. Germline loops: CDR1 MRHNA, CDR2 SNTAGT. CDR3 sequence: CASSDRIGQGPDTQYF. The CDR3 DNA is TGTGCCAGCAGTGACAGAATCGGACAGGGACCAGATACGCAGTATTTT.

This chain joins TRBV30 and TRBJ1-5; possibly TRBD1 for D (6 bases). The CDR3 is made up of 12 amino acids. V shed 5 bases and J shed 6 bases, with 11 bases lying between them. Germline V gene data show CDR1 as GTSNPN and CDR2 as SVGIG (reference sequence). The CDR3 here is CAWGGGAQPQHF. The CDR3 bases are TGTGCCTGGGGGGGGGGGGCTCAGCCCCAGCATTTT.

V and J are TRBV6-5 and TRBJ2-5; D ambiguous. V dropped 0 bases and J dropped 0 bases, with 8 bases sitting between them. The CDR3 is 15 amino acids. Per germline, CDR1 MNHEY and CDR2 SVGAGI. The CDR3 DNA sequence: TGTGCCAGCAGTTACTCGTACAGCTACCAAGAGACCCAGTACTTC. Its protein product is CASSYSYSYQETQYF.

This clonotype was seen many times. A read error may be the cause here, since a much bigger clone is one base away. The genes are TRBV6-2 or TRBV6-3 and TRBJ2-1; D gene unclear. The CDR3 is 17 residues long. CDR1 is MNHEY, CDR2 SVGEGT, per germline. Trimming stripped 2 bases from V and 13 bases from J, with 27 bases between. CDR3 bases: TGTGCCAGCAGTTACGGGCATTCTGTGTTGGTCAAAAACATTCAGTTCTTC. Amino acids: CASSYGHSVLVKNIQFF.

In the case of this clonotype: A read error may produce the germline difference seen at one junction end. V gene TRBV6-8 combines with J gene TRBJ2-3, with D possibly matching TRBD1 (7 bases). The V gene's germline CDR1 is MNHGY and CDR2 SAAAGT. The CDR3 length is 14 residues. CDR3 sequence reads: CGSRGVWSTDTQYF. CDR3 coding DNA: TGTGGCAGCAGGGGGGTGTGGAGCACAGATACGCAGTACTTT.

The chain links TRBV6-1 to TRBJ2-3; the D call may be TRBD1 or TRBD2 (5 bases each). Germline values: CDR1 MNHNS, CDR2 SASEGT. V lost 6 bases and J 2 bases, leaving 18 bases between the germline ends. CDR3 length equals 16 residues. The CDR3 is CASSPLRDGPTDTQYF. CDR3 bases: TGTGCCAGCAGCCCCCTTCGGGACGGACCCACAGATACGCAGTATTTT.

This clonotype was seen once. Mismatch with germline at one junction end may stem from a read error. Written as DNA, the CDR3 is TGTGCCAGCGGGGGGAGCGGGGGACAGGGACCAGATACGCAGTATTTC. Translation: CASGGSGGQGPDTQYF. This chain links TRBV6-4 with TRBJ2-3, with D perhaps TRBD1 (9 bases). Germline lookup yields CDR1 MRHNA and CDR2 SNTAGT. CDR3 size: 16 residues.

The V call is TRBV4-1, the J call TRBJ2-2; a weak D match, TRBD2 (5 bases). CDR3 length equals 15 residues. In germline, CDR1 is MGHRA, CDR2 YSYEKL. Trimming stripped 5 bases from V and 1 base from J, with 11 bases between. CDR3 sequence (DNA): TGCGCCAGCAGCTTGGCTCGGGGGAACACCGGGGAGCTGTTTTTT. This encodes CASSLARGNTGELFF.

This clonotype is termed medium-sized. The chain uses TRBV6-5 and TRBJ2-1; D is ambiguous. The J call may be incorrect, as the DNA end agrees better with TRBJ2-7. The CDR3 is 15 amino acids. Germline CDR1 is MNHEY and CDR2 is SVGAGI. This CDR3 is CASIRLAPYTYEQYF. The DNA for the CDR3 is TGTGCCAGCATTCGACTGGCGCCGTATACCTACGAGCAGTACTTC.

This clonotype was seen repeatedly, ten times or more. The chain employs TRBV5-4 and TRBJ1-2; 10 nucleotides align to TRBD1. Looked up from germline, CDR1 is SGHNT and CDR2 is YYREEE (reference sequence). The J segment lost 7 bases and the V segment lost 4 bases, leaving 7 bases of the junction unmatched. The CDR3 spans 14 residues. DNA for the CDR3: TGTGCCAGCAGCCTGTGGGACAGGGGAGTTGGCTACACCTTC. Amino acids: CASSLWDRGVGYTF.

This sequence joins TRBV6-5 and TRBJ2-2; D possibly uses TRBD1 or TRBD2 (5 bases each). The V end lost 8 bases, the J end lost 16 bases, and 26 bases lay between the germline ends. Germline loops: CDR1 MNHEY, CDR2 SVGAGI. CDR3 length equals 14 residues. CDR3 sequence reads: CASLYSWSTGAQFF. The CDR3 DNA reads as TGTGCCAGCCTTTACTCGTGGAGCACCGGGGCGCAGTTTTTT.

The chain has TRBV7-8 and TRBJ2-2; 7 positions agree with TRBD2. This CDR3 is built from 16 residues. Germline lookup yields CDR1 SGHVS and CDR2 FQNEAQ. With V trimmed by 1 base and J by 5 bases, 7 bases remained unmatched. In DNA form, the CDR3 reads TGTGCCAGCAGCTTAGTTGCGGGAGTATATACCGGGGAGCTGTTTTTT. Its translation: CASSLVAGVYTGELFF.

Regarding this clonotype: A much larger clone sits a single nucleotide away, making a read error possible. The chain carries TRBV7-8 and TRBJ2-1; D may correspond to TRBD1 or TRBD2 (5 bases each). Germline V CDR1 and CDR2: SGHVS, FQNEAQ. The ends were cut back, 1 base at V and 13 bases at J, with 23 bases in the middle. The CDR3 runs 16 residues. CDR3 nucleotides: TGTGCCAGCAGCTTAGGATTCGGGGCAGATCTAGAGACCCAGTTCTTC. Encoded protein: CASSLGFGADLETQFF.

With respect to this clonotype: This CDR3 fails to terminate in the conserved phenylalanine or tryptophan, so it likely reflects a read error. The chain recombines TRBV27 with TRBJ2-5, with 7 bases matching TRBD1. Germline V gene sequence: CDR1 MNHEY, CDR2 SMNVEV (reference sequence). The CDR3 runs 13 residues. The CDR3 DNA is TGTGCCGGCAGGGCGAGGGGGCGGGAGACCCAGTACTCG. Translating it yields CAGRARGRETQYS.

This sequence joins TRBV6-1 and TRBJ2-5, with TRBD2 matching 9 bases. The V segment lost 8 bases and the J segment 4 bases; nucleotides outside the gene matches: 11. This CDR3 region has 15 residues. In germline, CDR1 is MNHNS, CDR2 SASEGT. The DNA for the CDR3 is TGTGCCAGCGGGCGGGGGGGCCGTAACCCAGAGACCCAGTACTTC. Residues: CASGRGGRNPETQYF.